One and the same sample provided the 14 T cell receptor beta chains below, sequenced in a study of T cell clones after liver transplantation. Only in-frame clones appear in the TCRdb table, and some are missing; sequencing was by immunoSEQ multiplex PCR. The profile shows just over 80,000 clones, over 80% of them singletons. The starting material was CD4+ T cells from blood, obtained about 46 months after liver transplant. Every receptor here comes from a human patient who received a liver transplant. Some T cells may be provided by the graft donor.

The chain recombines TRBV14 with TRBJ2-4; weak D call: TRBD2 (5 bases). The germline V gene has CDR1 SGHDN and CDR2 FVKESK. The CDR3 length is 18 residues. V gave up 0 bases and J gave up 0 bases, with 15 bases separating them. In DNA, the CDR3 is TGTGCCAGCAGCCAAGATGACTCGAGGGCGTTAGCCAAAAACATTCAGTACTTC. Amino acid sequence: CASSQDDSRALAKNIQYF. The complete variable domain, with remaining parts taken from reference TRBV14 and TRBJ2-4, reads EAGVTQFPSHSVIEKGQTVTLRCDPISGHDNLYWYRRVMGKEIKFLLHFVKESKQDESGMPNNRFLAERTGGTYSTLKVQPAELEDSGVYFCASSQDDSRALAKNIQYFGAGTRLSVL.

The chain recombines TRBV9 with TRBJ2-1, with 7 bases identical to TRBD2. Germline trimming cut 6 bases from V and 8 bases from J; bases unmatched to any gene: 14. Germline V gene data show CDR1 as SGDLS and CDR2 as YYNGEE. This CDR3 has 15 residues. The CDR3 region is CASTRWEGPGDEQFF. The DNA for the CDR3 is TGTGCCAGCACCCGATGGGAGGGACCGGGGGATGAGCAGTTCTTC.

This chain joins TRBV18 and TRBJ2-7, with TRBD2 identical over 10 bases. The length of the CDR3 is 13 residues. The germline CDR1 and CDR2 sequences are KGHSH and LQKENI. Trimming took 3 bases from V and 4 from J; bases not matched to a gene: 0. The CDR3 sequence is CASSPGLAYEQYF. CDR3 bases: TGTGCCAGCTCACCGGGACTAGCGTACGAGCAGTACTTC.

The chain links TRBV18 to TRBJ1-1; D is possibly TRBD1 (6 bases). V lost 3 bases and J 2 bases, leaving 13 bases between the germline ends. CDR1 and CDR2 (germline): KGHSH, LQKENI. The CDR3 is 15 residues long. Written as DNA, the CDR3 is TGTGCCAGCTCACCGGTTGGACAGAGCAACACTGAAGCTTTCTTT. The encoded protein is CASSPVGQSNTEAFF.

The chain combines TRBV11-2 with TRBJ2-4; a weak D match, TRBD2 (5 bases). Germline V CDR1 and CDR2: SGHAT, FQNNGV. This CDR3 has 13 residues. V was trimmed by 3 bases and J by 5 bases, leaving 8 bases between them. CDR3 coding DNA: TGTGCCAGCAGCTTGGCGAGGGAAAACATTCAGTACTTC. Translated: CASSLARENIQYF.

This chain joins TRBV5-1 and TRBJ1-2; D perhaps matches TRBD1 (6 bases). The CDR3 runs 17 residues. The germline V gene encodes CDR1 SGHRS and CDR2 YFSETQ. Trimming took off 4 bases at V and 8 bases at J, with 27 bases between the two ends. The CDR3 protein is CASSPSGTTSMDGGYTF. CDR3 nucleotide sequence: TGCGCCAGCAGCCCCTCCGGGACAACCTCCATGGACGGAGGCTACACCTTC.

The V gene is TRBV29-1, the J gene TRBJ2-5; 10 nucleotides align to TRBD2. CDR3 size: 16 residues. Germline V lookup: CDR1 SQVTM, CDR2 ANQGSEA. V was clipped by 5 bases and J by 1 base; unmatched bases: 10. CDR3: CSVNPSGSTRQETQYF. In nucleotides, the CDR3 is TGCAGCGTTAACCCTAGCGGGAGTACCCGCCAAGAGACCCAGTACTTC.

The V call is TRBV5-1, the J call TRBJ2-3; D unresolved. There are 14 residues in the CDR3. Trimming removed 5 bases from V and 2 bases from J, with 12 bases in between. The germline gives CDR1 SGHRS, CDR2 YFSETQ. CDR3 loop: CASSYQQITDTQYF. CDR3 DNA sequence: TGCGCCAGCAGTTACCAGCAGATCACAGATACGCAGTATTTT.

This clone was detected only once. V is TRBV9 and J is TRBJ1-3; D remains unclear. Germline CDR1 and CDR2: SGDLS and YYNGEE. The length of the CDR3 is 15 residues. The germline V and J ends were trimmed by 3 bases and 0 bases, with 10 bases remaining between them. The CDR3 loop reads CASSGTASSGNTIYF. The CDR3 DNA is TGTGCCAGCAGCGGAACAGCGAGCTCTGGAAACACCATATATTTT.

The J gene is TRBJ2-2, the V gene TRBV19, with D possibly TRBD1 on 5 matching bases. V shed 3 bases and J shed 6 bases, with 17 bases lying between them. This CDR3 comprises 16 residues. Germline V gene data show CDR1 as LNHDA and CDR2 as SQIVND (reference sequence). The DNA for the CDR3 is TGTGCCAGTAGTATTCAAAGGGGTGTCGGCGCCGGGGAGCTGTTTTTT. Translated: CASSIQRGVGAGELFF.

The V and J genes are TRBV28 and TRBJ1-1, with 9 bases matching TRBD1. The V gene's germline CDR1 is MDHEN and CDR2 SYDVKM. The CDR3 sequence is 13 residues long. With V trimmed by 6 bases and J by 12 bases, 11 bases remained unmatched. The chain's CDR3 is CASRVPGQGPSFF. Written as DNA, the CDR3 is TGTGCCAGCAGGGTTCCGGGACAGGGTCCGTCTTTCTTT.

The rearrangement uses TRBV5-1 and TRBJ2-2; D is uncertain. Germline lookup yields CDR1 SGHRS and CDR2 YFSETQ. Trimming pared 2 bases from V and 3 bases from J, leaving 8 bases between. The CDR3 sequence is 14 residues long. The CDR3 sequence: CASSFDHYTGELFF. The CDR3 DNA follows: TGCGCCAGCAGCTTTGACCACTACACCGGGGAGCTGTTTTTT.

This chain links TRBV7-9 with TRBJ1-2; the D gene is possibly TRBD1 (6 bases). In germline, CDR1 is SEHNR, CDR2 FQNEAQ (reference sequence). V lost 4 bases and J lost 8, with 17 bases in between. The CDR3 is 14 residues long. The chain's CDR3 is CASSWGTGSRGYTF. The CDR3 DNA sequence: TGTGCCAGCAGCTGGGGTACAGGGTCGAGGGGCTACACCTTC.

A few counts support this clone. J is TRBJ1-2 and V is TRBV5-1; D is perhaps TRBD1 (5 bases). The CDR3 has 12 residues. Germline V lookup: CDR1 SGHRS, CDR2 YFSETQ. V lost 3 bases and J 6 bases, leaving 9 bases between the germline ends. The CDR3: CASSSRGHGYTF. CDR3 DNA sequence: TGCGCCAGCAGCTCAAGGGGCCATGGCTACACCTTC.